This T cell receptor (beta chain) derives from a study of CD8 T cells in Susac syndrome. An amount of RNA that ranged from roughly 0.5 to 1 ug was reverse transcribed with random hexamers. TCR beta CDR3 was amplified by immunoSEQ covering 54 Vbeta and 13 Jbeta. TCRdb re-analysed the immunoSEQ multiplex PCR reads in MiXCR, keeping a single row per CDR3 protein. The repertoire holds 140,000 or so distinct CDR3 sequences, with around 95% as singletons. Material for sequencing was CD4+ T cells from PBMCs. The TCR was taken from a human donor with Susac syndrome.

CDR3 DNA: TGCGCCAGCAGCTTGCAGGGGATAGGTTACGAGCAGTACTTC. Amino acids: CASSLQGIGYEQYF. The rearrangement uses TRBV5-1 and TRBJ2-7; possible D gene TRBD1, 6 bases. Germline assignment: CDR1 SGHRS and CDR2 YFSETQ. The CDR3 has 14 amino acids. V gave up 1 base and J gave up 4 bases, with 12 bases separating them.